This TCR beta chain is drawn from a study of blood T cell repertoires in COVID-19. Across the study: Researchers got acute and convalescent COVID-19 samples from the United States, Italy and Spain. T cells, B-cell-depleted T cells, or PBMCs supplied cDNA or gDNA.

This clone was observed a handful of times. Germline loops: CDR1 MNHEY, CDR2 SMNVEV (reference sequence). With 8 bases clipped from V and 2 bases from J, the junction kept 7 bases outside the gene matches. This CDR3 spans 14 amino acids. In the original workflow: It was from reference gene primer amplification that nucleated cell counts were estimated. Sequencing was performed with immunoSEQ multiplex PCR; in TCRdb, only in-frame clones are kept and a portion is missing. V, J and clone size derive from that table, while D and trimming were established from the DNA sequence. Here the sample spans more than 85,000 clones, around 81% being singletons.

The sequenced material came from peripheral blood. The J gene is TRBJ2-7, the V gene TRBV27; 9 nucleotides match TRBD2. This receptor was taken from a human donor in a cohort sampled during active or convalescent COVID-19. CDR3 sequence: CASRKASGTYEQYF. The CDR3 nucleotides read TGTGCCAGCCGAAAAGCTAGCGGGACCTACGAGCAGTACTTC.